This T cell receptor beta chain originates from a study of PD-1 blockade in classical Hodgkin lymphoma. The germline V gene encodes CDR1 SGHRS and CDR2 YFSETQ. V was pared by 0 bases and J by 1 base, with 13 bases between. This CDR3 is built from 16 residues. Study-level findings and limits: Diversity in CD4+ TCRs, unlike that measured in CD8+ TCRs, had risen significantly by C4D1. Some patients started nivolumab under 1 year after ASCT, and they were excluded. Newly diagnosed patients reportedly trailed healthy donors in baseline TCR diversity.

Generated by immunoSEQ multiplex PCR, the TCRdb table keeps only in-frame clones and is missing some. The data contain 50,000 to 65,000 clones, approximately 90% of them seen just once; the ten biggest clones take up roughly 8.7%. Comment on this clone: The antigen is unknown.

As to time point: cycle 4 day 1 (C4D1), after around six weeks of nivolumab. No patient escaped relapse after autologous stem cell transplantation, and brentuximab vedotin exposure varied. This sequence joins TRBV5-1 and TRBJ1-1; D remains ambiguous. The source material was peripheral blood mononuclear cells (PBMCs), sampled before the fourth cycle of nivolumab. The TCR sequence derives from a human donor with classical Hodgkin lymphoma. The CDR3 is CASSLGAGLSNTEAFF. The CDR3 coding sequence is TGCGCCAGCAGCTTGGGGGCAGGACTTTCGAACACTGAAGCTTTCTTT.